Below, one T cell receptor (beta chain) is given with its context. Its specificity is unknown. The record originates from a study of cytomegalovirus exposure and HLA in healthy donors. Study-wide results and caveats: Excluded were some V segments that proved indistinguishable, including TRBV6-2 and TRBV6-3. Later on, an analysis found that several of the most significant clusters appeared to be linked to common viral pathogens, which included parvovirus B19. Analyses of presence and absence presupposed an approximately uniform sequencing depth across donors.

60 Vbeta and 13 Jbeta primers were used in PCR. The method was immunoSEQ multiplex PCR; TCRdb's version includes in-frame clones alone and lacks a portion of them. The repertoire table contains fewer than 150,000 clones. Whereas donors were nominally healthy upon sampling, unrecorded immune exposures were probable. The junction had 5 bases not matched to a gene; V was cut back by 1 base and J by 3 bases. Germline CDR1 MDHEN, CDR2 SYDVKM. CDR3 size: 16 residues. The rearrangement joins TRBV28 to TRBJ1-3; 8 nucleotides align to TRBD1. The sequence derives from a man younger than 35 in good health and CMV-seronegative. Sequencing used PBMCs. The CDR3 DNA follows: TGTGCCAGCAGTTTATCCGACAGGGGAGGTGGAAACACCATATATTTT. Residues: CASSLSDRGGGNTIYF.